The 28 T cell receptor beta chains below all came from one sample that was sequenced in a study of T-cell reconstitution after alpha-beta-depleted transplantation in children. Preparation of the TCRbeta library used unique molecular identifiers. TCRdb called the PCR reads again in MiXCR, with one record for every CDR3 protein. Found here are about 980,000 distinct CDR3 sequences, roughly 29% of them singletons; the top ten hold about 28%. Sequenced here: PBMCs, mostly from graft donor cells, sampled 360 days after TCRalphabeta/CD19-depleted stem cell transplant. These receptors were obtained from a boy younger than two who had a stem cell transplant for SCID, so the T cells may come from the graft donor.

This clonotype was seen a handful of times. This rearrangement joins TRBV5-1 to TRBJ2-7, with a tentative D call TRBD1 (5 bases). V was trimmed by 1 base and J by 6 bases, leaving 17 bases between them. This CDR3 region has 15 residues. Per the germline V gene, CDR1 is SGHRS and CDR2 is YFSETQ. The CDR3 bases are TGCGCCAGCAGCTTGAGTATAGGGGCTAAGAGCGAGCAGTACTTC. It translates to CASSLSIGAKSEQYF.

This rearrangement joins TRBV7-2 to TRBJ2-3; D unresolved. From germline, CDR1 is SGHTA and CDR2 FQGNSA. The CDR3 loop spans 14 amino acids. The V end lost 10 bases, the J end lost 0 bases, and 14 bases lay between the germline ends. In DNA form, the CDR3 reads TGTGCCACCCAACCCCCTACTAGCACAGATACGCAGTATTTT. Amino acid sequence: CATQPPTSTDTQYF.

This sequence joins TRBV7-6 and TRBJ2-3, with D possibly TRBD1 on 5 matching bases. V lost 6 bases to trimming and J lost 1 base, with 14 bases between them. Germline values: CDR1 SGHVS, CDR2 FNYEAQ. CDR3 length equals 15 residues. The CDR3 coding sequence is TGTGCCAGCAGTGGCCGGTTGGGGCGCACAGATACGCAGTATTTT. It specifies CASSGRLGRTDTQYF.

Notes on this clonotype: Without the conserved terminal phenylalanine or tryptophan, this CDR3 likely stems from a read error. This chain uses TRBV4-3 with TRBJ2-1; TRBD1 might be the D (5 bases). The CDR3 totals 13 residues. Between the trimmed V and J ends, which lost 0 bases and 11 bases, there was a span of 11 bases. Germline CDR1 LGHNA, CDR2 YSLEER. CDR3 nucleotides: TGCGCCAGCAGCCAAGAGATTCAGGGTAAGCAGTTCTTG. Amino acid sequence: CASSQEIQGKQFL.

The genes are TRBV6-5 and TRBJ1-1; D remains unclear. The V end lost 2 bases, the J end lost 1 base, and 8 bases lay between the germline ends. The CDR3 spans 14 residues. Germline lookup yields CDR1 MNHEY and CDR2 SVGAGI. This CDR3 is CASSYIKGNTEAFF. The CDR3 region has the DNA TGTGCCAGCAGTTACATTAAAGGGAACACTGAAGCTTTCTTT.

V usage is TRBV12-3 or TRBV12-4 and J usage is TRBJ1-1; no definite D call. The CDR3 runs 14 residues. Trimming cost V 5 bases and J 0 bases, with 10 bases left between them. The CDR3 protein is CASSGGPLNTEAFF. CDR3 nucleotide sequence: TGTGCCAGCAGTGGAGGTCCCCTGAACACTGAAGCTTTCTTT.

DNA for the CDR3: TGTGCCACCAGTGATTTGCATGACAGGGGGACCAATGAGCAGTTCTTC. This encodes CATSDLHDRGTNEQFF. This chain joins TRBV24-1 and TRBJ2-1, with 9 bases identical to TRBD1. The CDR3 consists of 16 residues. V was clipped by 0 bases and J by 6 bases; unmatched bases: 5. The V gene's germline CDR1 is KGHDR and CDR2 SFDVKD.

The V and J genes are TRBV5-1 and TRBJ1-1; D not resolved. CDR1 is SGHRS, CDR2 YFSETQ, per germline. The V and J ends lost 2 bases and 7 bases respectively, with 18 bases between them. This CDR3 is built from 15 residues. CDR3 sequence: CASSFGSAAPNEAFF. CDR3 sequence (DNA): TGCGCCAGCAGCTTTGGGTCCGCAGCCCCGAATGAAGCTTTCTTT.

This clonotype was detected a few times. In DNA, the CDR3 is TGTGCCAGCAGGGGGACAGGGGCATCCTACAATGAGCAGTTCTTC. This gives the protein CASRGTGASYNEQFF. The chain has TRBV6-1 and TRBJ2-1; TRBD1 agrees at 10 bases. The germline CDR1 and CDR2 sequences are MNHNS and SASEGT. Trimming cost V 6 bases and J 1 base; bases outside gene matches: 3. This CDR3 has 15 amino acids.

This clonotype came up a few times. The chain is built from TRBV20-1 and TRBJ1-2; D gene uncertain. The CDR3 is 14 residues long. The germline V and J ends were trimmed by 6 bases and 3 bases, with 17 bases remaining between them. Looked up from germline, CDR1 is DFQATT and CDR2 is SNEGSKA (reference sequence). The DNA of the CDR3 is TGCAGTGCCTCCTCGGCTGGGTGGGACTATGGCTACACCTTC. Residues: CSASSAGWDYGYTF.

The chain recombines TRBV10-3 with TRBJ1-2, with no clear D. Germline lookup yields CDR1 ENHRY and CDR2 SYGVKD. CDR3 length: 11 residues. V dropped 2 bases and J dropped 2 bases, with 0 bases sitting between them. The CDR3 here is CAISENYGYTF. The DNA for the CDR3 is TGTGCCATCAGTGAGAACTATGGCTACACCTTC.

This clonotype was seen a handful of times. The CDR3 loop is CATRTGGYGYTF. The DNA of the CDR3 is TGTGCCACCCGGACAGGGGGTTATGGCTACACCTTC. The chain couples TRBV10-3 to TRBJ1-2; 10 bases fit TRBD1. The ends lost 10 bases at V and 5 bases at J; junction bases unmatched: 4. This CDR3 contains 12 residues. Germline CDR1 is ENHRY and CDR2 is SYGVKD.

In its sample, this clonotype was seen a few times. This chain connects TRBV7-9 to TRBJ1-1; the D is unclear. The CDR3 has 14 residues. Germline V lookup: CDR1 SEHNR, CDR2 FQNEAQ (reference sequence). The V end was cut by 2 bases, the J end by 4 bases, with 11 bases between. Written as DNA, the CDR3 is TGTGCCAGCAGCTTATCTACATCGGGCACTGAAGCTTTCTTT. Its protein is CASSLSTSGTEAFF.

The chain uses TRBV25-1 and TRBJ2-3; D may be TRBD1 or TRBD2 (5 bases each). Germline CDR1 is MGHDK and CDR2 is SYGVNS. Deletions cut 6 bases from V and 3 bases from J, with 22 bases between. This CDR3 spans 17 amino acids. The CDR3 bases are TGTGCCAGCAGACCCGGGACGATTCCACGAAAAACAGATACGCAGTATTTT. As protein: CASRPGTIPRKTDTQYF.

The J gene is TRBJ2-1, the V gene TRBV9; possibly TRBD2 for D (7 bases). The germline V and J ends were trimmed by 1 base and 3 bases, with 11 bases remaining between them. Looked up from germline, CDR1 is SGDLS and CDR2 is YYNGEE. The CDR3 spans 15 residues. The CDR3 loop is CASSVRGAFYNEQFF. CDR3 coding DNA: TGTGCCAGCAGCGTACGGGGGGCCTTCTACAATGAGCAGTTCTTC.

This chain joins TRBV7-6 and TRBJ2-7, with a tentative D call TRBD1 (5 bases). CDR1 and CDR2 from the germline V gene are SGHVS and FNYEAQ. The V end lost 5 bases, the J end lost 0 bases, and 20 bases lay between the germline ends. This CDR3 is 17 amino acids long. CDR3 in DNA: TGTGCCAGCAGCCCCCAGCCGGACACCCCATCCTCCTACGAGCAGTACTTC. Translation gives CASSPQPDTPSSYEQYF.

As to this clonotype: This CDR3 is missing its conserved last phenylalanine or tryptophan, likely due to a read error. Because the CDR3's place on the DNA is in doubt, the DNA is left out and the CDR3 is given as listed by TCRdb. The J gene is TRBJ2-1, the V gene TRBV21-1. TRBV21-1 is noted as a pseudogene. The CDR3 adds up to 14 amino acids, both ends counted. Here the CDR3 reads CASSKARPDNEQFC.

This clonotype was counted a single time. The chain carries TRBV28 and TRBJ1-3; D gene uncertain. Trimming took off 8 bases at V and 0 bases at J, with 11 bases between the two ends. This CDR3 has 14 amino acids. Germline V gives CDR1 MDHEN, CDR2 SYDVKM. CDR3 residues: CASGFTSSGNTIYF. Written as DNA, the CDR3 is TGTGCCAGCGGATTTACGAGCTCTGGAAACACCATATATTTT.

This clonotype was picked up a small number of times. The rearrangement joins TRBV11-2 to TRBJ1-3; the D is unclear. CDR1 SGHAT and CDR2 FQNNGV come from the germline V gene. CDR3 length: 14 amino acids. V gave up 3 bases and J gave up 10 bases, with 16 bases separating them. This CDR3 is CASSFPRAPGTIYF. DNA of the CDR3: TGTGCCAGCAGCTTCCCCCGGGCCCCGGGAACCATATATTTT.

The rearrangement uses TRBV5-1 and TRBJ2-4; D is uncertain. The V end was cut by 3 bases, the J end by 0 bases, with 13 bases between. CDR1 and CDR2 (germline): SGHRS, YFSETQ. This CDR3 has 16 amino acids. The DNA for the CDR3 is TGCGCCAGCAGCTCTGGTATCGAGCTAGCCAAAAACATTCAGTACTTC. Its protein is CASSSGIELAKNIQYF.

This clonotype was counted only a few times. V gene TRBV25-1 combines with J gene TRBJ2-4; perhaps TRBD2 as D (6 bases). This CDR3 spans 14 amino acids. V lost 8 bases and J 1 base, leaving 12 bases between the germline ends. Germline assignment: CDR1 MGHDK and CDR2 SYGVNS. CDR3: CASSAEGAKNIQYF. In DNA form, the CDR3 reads TGTGCCAGCTCGGCGGAGGGGGCCAAAAACATTCAGTACTTC.

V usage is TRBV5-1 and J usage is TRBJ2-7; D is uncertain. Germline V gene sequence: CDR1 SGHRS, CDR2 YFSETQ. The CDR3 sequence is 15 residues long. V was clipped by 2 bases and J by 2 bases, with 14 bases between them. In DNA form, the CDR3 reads TGCGCCAGCAGCTTAACGGCCCTAAGGCCCTACGAGCAGTACTTC. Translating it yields CASSLTALRPYEQYF.

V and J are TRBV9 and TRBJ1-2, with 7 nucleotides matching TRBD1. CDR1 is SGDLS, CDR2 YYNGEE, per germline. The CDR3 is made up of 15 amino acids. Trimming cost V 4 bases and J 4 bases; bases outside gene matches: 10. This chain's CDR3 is CASSTRQGPGYGYTF. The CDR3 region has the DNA TGTGCCAGCAGCACAAGACAGGGCCCCGGCTATGGCTACACCTTC.

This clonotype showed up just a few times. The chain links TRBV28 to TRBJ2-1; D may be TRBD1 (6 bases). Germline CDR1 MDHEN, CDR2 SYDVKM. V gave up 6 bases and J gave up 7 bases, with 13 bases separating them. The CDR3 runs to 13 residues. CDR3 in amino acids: CASSWTVPNEQFF. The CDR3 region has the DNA TGTGCCAGCAGCTGGACAGTACCGAATGAGCAGTTCTTC. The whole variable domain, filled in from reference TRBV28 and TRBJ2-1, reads DVKVTQSSRYLVKRTGEKVFLECVQDMDHENMFWYRQDPGLGLRLIYFSYDVKMKEKGDIPEGYSVSREKKERFSLILESASTNQTSMYLCASSWTVPNEQFFGPGTRLTVL.

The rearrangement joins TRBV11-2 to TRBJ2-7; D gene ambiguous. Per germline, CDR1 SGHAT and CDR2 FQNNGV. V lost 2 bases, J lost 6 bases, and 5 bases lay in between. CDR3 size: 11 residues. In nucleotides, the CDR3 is TGTGCCAGCAGCTTATATAGCGAGCAGTACTTC. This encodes CASSLYSEQYF.

The CDR3 DNA is TGTGCCAGCAGTTTGGGGCCTCAGGGGAATCAGCCCCAGCATTTT. Protein product: CASSLGPQGNQPQHF. The rearrangement uses TRBV12-3 or TRBV12-4 and TRBJ1-5, with D perhaps matching TRBD1 (6 bases). The ends were cut back, 3 bases at V and 4 bases at J, with 13 bases in the middle. The CDR3 spans 15 residues.

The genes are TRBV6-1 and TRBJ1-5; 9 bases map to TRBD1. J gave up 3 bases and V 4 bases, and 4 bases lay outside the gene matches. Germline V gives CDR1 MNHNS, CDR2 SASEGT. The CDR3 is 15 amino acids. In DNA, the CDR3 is TGTGCCAGCAGTGTCGGGACAGGGTTCAATCAGCCCCAGCATTTT. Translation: CASSVGTGFNQPQHF.

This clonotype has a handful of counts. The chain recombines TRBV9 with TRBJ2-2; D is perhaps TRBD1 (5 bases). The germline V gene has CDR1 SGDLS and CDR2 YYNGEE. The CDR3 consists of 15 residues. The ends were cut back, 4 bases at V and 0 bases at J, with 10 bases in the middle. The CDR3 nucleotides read TGTGCCAGCAGCCCCAGGGTTTCGAACACCGGGGAGCTGTTTTTT. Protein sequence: CASSPRVSNTGELFF.